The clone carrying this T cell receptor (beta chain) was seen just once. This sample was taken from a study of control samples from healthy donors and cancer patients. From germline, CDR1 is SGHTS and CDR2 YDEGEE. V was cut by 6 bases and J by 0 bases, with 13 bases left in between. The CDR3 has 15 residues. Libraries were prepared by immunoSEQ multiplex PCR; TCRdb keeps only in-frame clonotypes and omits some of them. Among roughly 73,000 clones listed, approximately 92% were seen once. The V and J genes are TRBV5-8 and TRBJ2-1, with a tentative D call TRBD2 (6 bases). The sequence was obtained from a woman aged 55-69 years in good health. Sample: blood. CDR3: CASTKTRGSYNEQFF. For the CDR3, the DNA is TGTGCCAGCACCAAGACTAGGGGCTCCTACAATGAGCAGTTCTTC.